This TCR beta chain originates from a study of human thymus T cells. General observations from the study: Related work found strong thymic repertoire overlap between unrelated individuals. Use of V and J genes seemed skewed within the thymic and blood repertoires.

About this clone: What it binds is not known.

The method was immunoSEQ multiplex PCR; TCRdb's version includes in-frame clones alone and lacks a portion of them. The sample yields tens of thousands of clones, over 85% seen once. Resections obtained during corrective heart surgery supplied the thymus tissue. Having corrective surgery for congenital heart defects, healthy Finnish infants were the ones who donated. Germline V gene lookup returns CDR1 SGHTS and CDR2 YDEGEE. CDR3 length equals 14 residues. The germline V and J ends were trimmed by 3 bases and 2 bases, with 12 bases remaining between them. V gene TRBV5-8 combines with J gene TRBJ2-7; perhaps TRBD2 as D (6 bases). Sequencing was performed on thymus tissue. The source of this sequence is a girl under two years old with a congenital heart defect but otherwise immunologically healthy. CDR3 nucleotide sequence: TGTGCCAGCAGCTGGGGGGTTTCCCCCTACGAGCAGTACTTC. It yields the protein CASSWGVSPYEQYF.